Below are 29 T cell receptor beta chains sequenced from a single sample in a study of persistence of HIV-infected CD4 T cells. Their antigens are not known. Cells were stimulated with CMV-infected fibroblast lysates at 10 ug/mL. Sorted nonresponding memory CD4+ T cells were CD40L-negative, CD69-negative, CD45RO-high. The libraries were made with immunoSEQ version 4 in survey mode. TCRdb keeps only in-frame clones here, not all; method: immunoSEQ multiplex PCR. The table lists more than 45,000 clones, around 75% of them singletons. Sample: CD4+ T cells sorted from PBMCs after roughly 17-hour stimulation, taken from a patient who received antiretroviral therapy. These receptors all stem from an adult man with HIV who was CMV-seropositive.

This clone was seen just once. V is TRBV6-2 or TRBV6-3 and J is TRBJ2-7; D gene ambiguous. The CDR3 loop spans 18 amino acids. Germline V gene lookup returns CDR1 MNHEY and CDR2 SVGEGT. V was cut by 0 bases and J by 1 base, with 19 bases left in between. Here the CDR3 reads CASSYSPLWVQWSYEQYF. The CDR3 coding sequence is TGTGCCAGCAGTTACTCCCCCCTCTGGGTACAGTGGTCCTACGAGCAGTACTTC.

The rearrangement links TRBV3-1 (or the pseudogene TRBV3-2) to TRBJ1-5; D remains ambiguous. V was shortened by 0 bases and J by 9 bases, with 12 bases between the two germline ends. Germline CDR1 reads LGHDT; CDR2 reads YNNKEL (reference sequence). This CDR3 is built from 14 residues. CDR3 residues: CASSQEASNSPQHF. DNA for the CDR3: TGTGCCAGCAGCCAAGAAGCCTCCAATTCGCCCCAGCATTTT.

The chain combines TRBV7-7 with TRBJ2-2; 16 bases align to TRBD2. This CDR3 comprises 18 residues. The V segment lost 4 bases and the J segment 3 bases; nucleotides outside the gene matches: 5. Germline V gene sequence: CDR1 SSHAT, CDR2 FNYEAQ (reference sequence). CDR3 loop: CASSSGLAGGFDTGELFF. The CDR3, as DNA: TGTGCCAGCAGCTCGGGACTAGCGGGAGGGTTTGACACCGGGGAGCTGTTTTTT.

DNA for the CDR3: TGTGCCAGCAGCCGCATTATATTCAGGGGAGCCTCCGGGGAGCTGTTTTTT. Encoded protein: CASSRIIFRGASGELFF. The chain joins TRBV3-1 (or the pseudogene TRBV3-2) to TRBJ2-2, with a weak D call TRBD1 (6 bases). Trimming shortened V by 4 bases and J by 6 bases, and 21 bases separated the two germline ends. The CDR3 consists of 17 residues. CDR1 LGHDT and CDR2 YNNKEL come from the germline V gene (reference sequence).

The chain carries TRBV4-1 and TRBJ2-2; D is uncertain. V was clipped by 7 bases and J by 0 bases, with 9 bases between them. The CDR3 totals 14 residues. CDR1 is MGHRA, CDR2 YSYEKL, per germline. CDR3 sequence: CASKLTSNTGELFF. For the CDR3, the DNA is TGCGCCAGCAAGTTGACATCGAACACCGGGGAGCTGTTTTTT.

Only a few counts were recorded for this clone. The V gene is TRBV3-1 (or the pseudogene TRBV3-2), the J gene TRBJ2-2, with 10 bases that match TRBD1. The V segment lost 5 bases and the J segment 4 bases; nucleotides outside the gene matches: 4. CDR3 length: 15 residues. CDR1 LGHDT and CDR2 YNNKEL come from the germline V gene (reference sequence). The CDR3 loop is CASSYRDRGTGELFF. The CDR3, as DNA: TGTGCCAGCAGCTACCGGGACAGGGGCACCGGGGAGCTGTTTTTT.

The chain recombines TRBV18 with TRBJ1-5; a possible D gene is TRBD1 (6 bases). This CDR3 spans 15 amino acids. Germline V CDR1 and CDR2: KGHSH, LQKENI. The ends were cut back, 4 bases at V and 6 bases at J, with 16 bases in the middle. CDR3 in amino acids: CASSRIQGSVQPQHF. CDR3 coding DNA: TGTGCCAGCTCACGAATTCAGGGGTCGGTTCAGCCCCAGCATTTT.

In its sample, this clone was seen a few times. V gene TRBV19 combines with J gene TRBJ2-7, with unresolved D. V dropped 3 bases and J dropped 5 bases, with 8 bases sitting between them. From germline, CDR1 is LNHDA and CDR2 SQIVND (reference sequence). This CDR3 has 12 residues. DNA for the CDR3: TGTGCCAGTAGTATGAGCACGAACGAGCAGTACTTC. Encoded protein: CASSMSTNEQYF.

This chain uses TRBV6-4 with TRBJ1-2; 12 nucleotides align to TRBD1. Germline values: CDR1 MRHNA, CDR2 SNTAGT. This CDR3 region has 16 residues. V shed 6 bases, J shed 1 base, and the junction held 6 bases outside the gene matches. CDR3 bases: TGTGCCAGCAGCCCGGGACAGGGGGCGATTAACTATGGCTACACCTTC. This translates into CASSPGQGAINYGYTF.

V and J are TRBV5-4 and TRBJ1-2; possible D gene TRBD1, 6 bases. Germline CDR1 and CDR2: SGHNT and YYREEE (reference sequence). This CDR3 has 14 amino acids. V shed 4 bases and J shed 2 bases, with 12 bases lying between them. DNA of the CDR3: TGTGCCAGCAGCCCATACGGACAGAACTATGGCTACACCTTC. Translating gives CASSPYGQNYGYTF.

CDR3 in DNA: TGCGCCAGCAGCCAAGCCTTCTGGACTAGCGGGAGGCATGAGCAGTTCTTC. Translated: CASSQAFWTSGRHEQFF. The chain couples TRBV4-3 to TRBJ2-1; 14 nucleotides line up with TRBD2. This CDR3 has 17 amino acids. The germline V gene has CDR1 LGHNA and CDR2 YSLEER. The V gene end was trimmed by 1 base and the J gene end by 8 bases; junction bases not matched to a gene: 7.

The chain carries TRBV4-3 and TRBJ1-2; 9 bases are shared with TRBD1. The CDR3 consists of 13 residues. The V and J ends lost 6 bases and 8 bases, in that order; junction bases with no gene match: 7. The germline gives CDR1 LGHNA, CDR2 YSLEER. The CDR3 protein is CASSRSDRGGYTF. CDR3 nucleotides: TGCGCCAGCAGTCGGTCGGACAGGGGAGGCTACACCTTC.

The genes are TRBV4-1 and TRBJ1-2; D is unclear. The CDR3 loop spans 13 amino acids. The V gene's germline CDR1 is MGHRA and CDR2 YSYEKL. Trimming stripped 2 bases from V and 0 bases from J, with 4 bases between. The CDR3 spells CASSQRANYGYTF. The CDR3 DNA reads TGCGCCAGCAGCCAAAGAGCTAACTATGGCTACACCTTC.

This clone was counted a few times. This chain joins TRBV15 and TRBJ2-5; D is uncertain. The CDR3 totals 12 residues. V lost 1 base and J lost 4, with 4 bases in between. Germline values: CDR1 LNHNV, CDR2 YYDKDF (reference sequence). As DNA, the CDR3 is TGTGCCACCAGCAGAGTTCGAGAGACCCAGTACTTC. Translated, it gives CATSRVRETQYF.

This clone was observed a single time. V usage is TRBV7-8 and J usage is TRBJ2-7; 7 bases align to TRBD2. Germline V lookup: CDR1 SGHVS, CDR2 FQNEAQ. The CDR3 has 12 residues. Trimming at V came to 4 bases and at J to 4 bases, leaving 1 base not matched to a gene. CDR3 residues: CASSWDYYEQYF. The CDR3 nucleotides read TGTGCCAGCAGCTGGGACTATTACGAGCAGTACTTC. The whole variable domain, remainder taken from reference TRBV7-8 and TRBJ2-7, is GAGVSQSPRYKVAKRGQDVALRCDPISGHVSLFWYQQALGQGPEFLTYFQNEAQLDKSGLPSDRFFAERPEGSVSTLKIQRTQQEDSAVYLCASSWDYYEQYFGPGTRLTVT.

The genes are TRBV7-2 and TRBJ1-5; D call uncertain. Trimming took off 5 bases at V and 6 bases at J, with 11 bases between the two ends. The CDR3 has 13 residues. The germline gives CDR1 SGHTA, CDR2 FQGNSA. This CDR3 is CASSLVGSQPQHF. The CDR3 DNA sequence: TGTGCCAGCAGCCTTGTGGGTAGTCAGCCCCAGCATTTT.

This chain joins TRBV10-3 and TRBJ2-3; D unresolved. The CDR3 extends over 11 amino acids. Germline values: CDR1 ENHRY, CDR2 SYGVKD. V dropped 8 bases and J dropped 3 bases, with 6 bases sitting between them. The CDR3 DNA is TGTGCCATCGGGCGGACAGATACGCAGTATTTT. It codes for CAIGRTDTQYF.

The chain uses TRBV4-2 and TRBJ1-3; weak D call: TRBD1 (5 bases). Trimming left V 0 bases short and J 4 bases short, with 19 bases between. The CDR3 loop spans 18 amino acids. Germline CDR1 and CDR2: LGHNA and YNFKEQ. The CDR3 here is CASSQDKIRTLEGNTIYF. CDR3 sequence (DNA): TGTGCCAGCAGCCAAGATAAGATCAGGACACTTGAAGGAAACACCATATATTTT.

V gene TRBV6-6 combines with J gene TRBJ2-3; 8 bases are shared with TRBD2. This CDR3 has 16 residues. The trim removed 9 bases at V and 5 bases at J, leaving 16 bases unmatched. Germline V gene data show CDR1 as MNHNY and CDR2 as SVGAGI (reference sequence). For the CDR3, the DNA is TGTGCCAGTACCTCCCTTGGCGGGGGGCGCCAAGATACGCAGTATTTT. Translating gives CASTSLGGGRQDTQYF.

The chain has TRBV5-4 and TRBJ2-3, with D maybe TRBD2 (5 bases). Trimming removed 4 bases from V and 7 bases from J, with 22 bases in between. The CDR3 has 16 amino acids. Germline V CDR1 and CDR2: SGHNT, YYREEE (reference sequence). The DNA for the CDR3 is TGTGCCAGCAGCCCCGCCGGGATTTCTGGCAGGCATACGCAGTATTTT. Its translation: CASSPAGISGRHTQYF. Looking up the rest from reference TRBV5-4 and TRBJ2-3 gives the full variable domain: ETGVTQSPTHLIKTRGQQVTLRCSSQSGHNTVSWYQQALGQGPQFIFQYYREEENGRGNFPPRFSGLQFPNYSSELNVNALELDDSALYLCASSPAGISGRHTQYFGPGTRLTVL.

This clone was seen many times. The chain has TRBV10-3 and TRBJ1-2; D not certain. Germline CDR1 ENHRY, CDR2 SYGVKD. Trimming removed 7 bases from V and 6 bases from J, with 18 bases in between. The CDR3 totals 14 residues. The CDR3 DNA is TGTGCCATCAACCTCGGGATCGAGGTAAATGGCTACACCTTC. Encoded protein: CAINLGIEVNGYTF.

The chain combines TRBV6-5 with TRBJ2-4, with unresolved D. The CDR3 extends over 14 amino acids. The germline V gene has CDR1 MNHEY and CDR2 SVGAGI. Trimming took 6 bases from V and 0 from J, leaving 9 bases between them. The CDR3 region is CASRATLAKNIQYF. In DNA, the CDR3 is TGTGCCAGCAGGGCGACACTAGCCAAAAACATTCAGTACTTC.

The chain carries TRBV9 and TRBJ1-2; perhaps TRBD1 as D (6 bases). V gave up 0 bases and J gave up 8 bases, with 14 bases separating them. The V gene's germline CDR1 is SGDLS and CDR2 YYNGEE. The CDR3 runs to 14 residues. The CDR3 loop reads CASSVAGGREGYTF. The CDR3 coding sequence is TGTGCCAGCAGCGTAGCGGGGGGGCGGGAAGGCTACACCTTC.

This chain joins TRBV7-3 and TRBJ2-3, with a possible D match to TRBD2 (5 bases). The length of the CDR3 is 12 residues. In germline, CDR1 is SGHTA, CDR2 FQGTGA. With 3 bases removed from V and 10 bases from J, the gap between germline ends came to 11 bases. The CDR3 region is CASSLAAGAQYF. The CDR3 DNA is TGTGCCAGCAGCTTGGCCGCGGGTGCGCAGTATTTT.

V is TRBV19 and J is TRBJ2-7; a weak D match, TRBD2 (6 bases). The CDR3 runs 15 residues. Trimming shortened V by 6 bases and J by 5 bases, and 20 bases separated the two germline ends. CDR1 and CDR2 from the germline V gene are LNHDA and SQIVND (reference sequence). The CDR3 nucleotides are TGTGCCAGTAGGCGGACCCTAGCGACTGTGGACGAGCAGTACTTC. Its translation: CASRRTLATVDEQYF.

The chain carries TRBV6-5 and TRBJ2-6; D uncertain. Germline V CDR1 and CDR2: MNHEY, SVGAGI. CDR3 size: 15 residues. With 6 bases removed from V and 2 bases from J, the gap between germline ends came to 11 bases. CDR3 amino acids: CASRSSVPGANVLTF. The CDR3 coding sequence is TGTGCCAGCAGATCGAGTGTCCCTGGGGCCAACGTCCTGACTTTC.

In its sample, this clone was seen once. This chain joins TRBV11-2 and TRBJ2-7, with TRBD1 as a possible D gene (5 bases). The CDR3 spans 15 residues. Trimming left V 0 bases short and J 3 bases short, with 12 bases between. CDR1 is SGHAT, CDR2 FQNNGV, per germline. CDR3 nucleotides: TGTGCCAGCAGCTTAGATAGGGGTTCCCTCTACGAGCAGTACTTC. Protein sequence: CASSLDRGSLYEQYF.

This sequence joins TRBV28 and TRBJ2-1, with 8 bases lining up with TRBD1. The CDR3 extends over 12 amino acids. Germline assignment: CDR1 MDHEN and CDR2 SYDVKM. With V trimmed by 11 bases and J by 5 bases, 5 bases remained unmatched. The CDR3 is CAGGQGDNEQFF. The CDR3 region has the DNA TGTGCCGGAGGACAGGGTGACAATGAGCAGTTCTTC. Looking up the rest from reference TRBV28 and TRBJ2-1 gives the full variable domain: DVKVTQSSRYLVKRTGEKVFLECVQDMDHENMFWYRQDPGLGLRLIYFSYDVKMKEKGDIPEGYSVSREKKERFSLILESASTNQTSMYLCAGGQGDNEQFFGPGTRLTVL.

This clone was counted a few times. The V and J genes are TRBV29-1 and TRBJ2-2; 7 nucleotides align to TRBD1. The CDR3 runs to 15 residues. Germline assignment: CDR1 SQVTM and CDR2 ANQGSEA. V lost 4 bases and J lost 7; bases outside the gene matches: 12. The CDR3 DNA follows: TGCAGCGTTGGAAGTAGGAGACAGGGTAACGGGGAGCTGTTTTTT. The encoded protein is CSVGSRRQGNGELFF.